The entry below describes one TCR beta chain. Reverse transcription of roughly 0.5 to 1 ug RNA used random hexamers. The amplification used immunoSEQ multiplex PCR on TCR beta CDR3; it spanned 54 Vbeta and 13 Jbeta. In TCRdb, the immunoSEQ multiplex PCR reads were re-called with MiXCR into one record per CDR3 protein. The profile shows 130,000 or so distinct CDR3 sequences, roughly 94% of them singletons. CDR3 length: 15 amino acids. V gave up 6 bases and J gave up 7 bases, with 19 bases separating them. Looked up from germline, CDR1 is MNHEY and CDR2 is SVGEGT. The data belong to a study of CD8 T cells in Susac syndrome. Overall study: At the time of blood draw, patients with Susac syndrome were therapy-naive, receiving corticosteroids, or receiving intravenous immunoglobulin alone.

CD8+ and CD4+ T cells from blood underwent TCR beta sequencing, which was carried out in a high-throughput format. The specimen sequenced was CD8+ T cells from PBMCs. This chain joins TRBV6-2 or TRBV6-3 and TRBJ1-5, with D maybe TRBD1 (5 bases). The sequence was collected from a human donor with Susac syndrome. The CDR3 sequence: CASSRGGDSQQPQHF. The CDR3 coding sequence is TGTGCCAGCAGCCGTGGGGGGGATAGTCAACAGCCCCAGCATTTT.